This TCR beta chain was identified in a study of T cell responses to AZD1222 COVID-19 vaccine. Study-wide points: Most donors were white British and more were female, and clonal diversity was possibly underestimated. Recipients of AZD1222 seropositive at baseline numbered only 5 to 7.

As concerns this clone: As yet, its antigen is unknown.

Repertoires were generated with immunoSEQ multiplex PCR, while TCRdb's copy carries only in-frame clones and drops some. The table shows more than 35,000 clones, with about 83% occurring only once. The material was peripheral blood, obtained on day 0 of AZD1222 vaccination. The TCR comes from an adult in good health.

CDR3: CASMIPNTGELFF. The CDR3 DNA is TGTGCCAGCATGATCCCGAACACCGGGGAGCTGTTTTTT. V is TRBV28 and J is TRBJ2-2; no clear D. Looked up from germline, CDR1 is MDHEN and CDR2 is SYDVKM. This CDR3 has 13 amino acids. V lost 7 bases, J lost 0 bases, and 6 bases lay in between.